This T cell receptor beta chain originates from a study of blood T cell repertoires in COVID-19. This clone was counted once. As originally analysed: Reference gene primer amplification in the assay estimated nucleated cell counts. TCRdb keeps only in-frame clones here, not all; method: immunoSEQ multiplex PCR. D and trimming were read from the DNA, whereas the V and J calls and clone size are those reported in that table. The sample lists approximately 89,000 clones, 70% to 90% occurring once. V was shortened by 3 bases and J by 4 bases, with 10 bases between the two germline ends. Germline V gene sequence: CDR1 SGHNT, CDR2 YYREEE (reference sequence). This CDR3 has 13 residues.

Source material: peripheral blood. The V and J genes are TRBV5-4 and TRBJ1-1; D unresolved. The clonotype originates from an older man with acute or convalescent COVID-19. The CDR3 is CASSSTSSTEAFF. The CDR3 bases are TGTGCCAGCAGCTCGACTTCGAGCACTGAAGCTTTCTTT.